The T cell receptor (beta chain) under discussion was sequenced for a study of blood T cells in healthy people across ages. The CDR3 is made up of 17 amino acids. Germline loops: CDR1 MDHEN, CDR2 SYDVKM. PBMCs were isolated at a quantity of at least 7 million per sample. PCR was performed a second time for 7 to 11 cycles using a sample-barcoded 5' primer and a J-beta primer mix. TCRdb reanalysed the 5' RACE reads using MiXCR and keeps one entry per CDR3 protein. The table lists about 750,000 distinct CDR3 sequences, roughly 50% of them singletons, with around 40% in the top ten. The TCR originated in an elderly man in good health. The chain is built from TRBV28 and TRBJ2-5; 9 bases map to TRBD2. The DNA end lines up better with TRBJ2-7; the J call may be wrong. Sequencing used blood. The chain's CDR3 is CASPPGVLAGTRYEQYF. CDR3 nucleotides: TGTGCCAGCCCACCGGGGGTCCTAGCGGGGACTCGTTACGAGCAGTACTTC.